One sample yielded the 27 T cell receptor beta chains listed below, sequenced in a study of CXCR3-negative and CXCR3-positive naive CD8 T cells. UMI labels and 5' RACE were used to prepare the TRB cDNA libraries. TCRdb processed the 5' RACE reads again and assigns one entry to each CDR3 protein, with no DNA. The sample has 75,000 or so distinct CDR3 sequences; the top ten hold 1.6%. Sequencing was performed on naive CXCR3- CD8+ T cells from blood. This sample's subset: CD45RO-CCR7+CD27+CD95- naive CD8+ T cells lacking CXCR3 (TNR3-). Receptors were obtained from a human donor in good health. Some clones in this sample may be carry-over from other donors' samples.

The chain has TRBV4-2 and TRBJ2-2. The CDR3 is 12 amino acids. Germline V gene data show CDR1 as LGHNA and CDR2 as YNFKEQ. CDR3 sequence: CASRQGTGELFF.

The chain joins TRBV29-1 to TRBJ2-3; absent DNA, TCRdb's TRBD1 call cannot be checked. The CDR3 contains 16 residues. Germline assignment: CDR1 SQVTM and CDR2 ANQGSEA. The CDR3: CSVDTLPGESADTQYF.

The chain links TRBV5-1 to TRBJ2-1. The CDR3 has 14 residues. Germline lookup yields CDR1 SGHRS and CDR2 YFSETQ. The CDR3 here is CASSLSYSYNEQFF.

This chain uses TRBV28 with TRBJ2-7; TCRdb names TRBD1, which stays unverified in the absence of DNA. This CDR3 has 12 amino acids. CDR1 MDHEN and CDR2 SYDVKM come from the germline V gene. The CDR3 region is CASSPGVKEQYF.

The CDR3 here is CSARGALEADTQYF. V and J are TRBV29-1 and TRBJ2-3; lacking DNA, the TRBD2 call made by TCRdb goes unchecked. CDR3 size: 14 residues. CDR1 and CDR2 (germline): SQVTM, ANQGSEA.

The V and J genes are TRBV10-3 and TRBJ1-1; TCRdb names TRBD1, which stays unverified in the absence of DNA. The CDR3 sequence is 13 residues long. Germline lookup yields CDR1 ENHRY and CDR2 SYGVKD. The CDR3 loop reads CAISELQGTEAFF.

This chain connects TRBV7-9 to TRBJ2-7; TCRdb gives TRBD1 as the D gene, but with no DNA this cannot be confirmed. The CDR3 spans 15 residues. Germline V gene data show CDR1 as SEHNR and CDR2 as FQNEAQ (reference sequence). The CDR3 here is CASSRSSDRTYEQYF.

The chain is built from TRBV7-9 and TRBJ2-5; without DNA, the TCRdb call of TRBD2 cannot be checked. From germline, CDR1 is SEHNR and CDR2 FQNEAQ (reference sequence). This CDR3 is 15 amino acids long. The CDR3 loop reads CASSPPLAGKETQYF.

The genes are TRBV5-1 and TRBJ2-7. This CDR3 region has 14 residues. The V gene's germline CDR1 is SGHRS and CDR2 YFSETQ. The CDR3 protein is CASSPDGYSYEQYF.

This CDR3 is CASSFAYRVAGGSNTGELFF. The genes are TRBV12-3 or TRBV12-4 and TRBJ2-2; no DNA is available, so the TRBD2 call from TCRdb remains unchecked. The CDR3 contains 20 residues.

This chain links TRBV28 with TRBJ2-7. The germline gives CDR1 MDHEN, CDR2 SYDVKM. The CDR3 sequence is 13 residues long. CDR3 residues: CASSFSGSYEQYF.

The chain joins TRBV30 to TRBJ2-1; checking the TCRdb D call of TRBD2 is not possible without DNA. The CDR3 spans 13 residues. CDR1 GTSNPN and CDR2 SVGIG come from the germline V gene (reference sequence). Here the CDR3 reads CAWSRASYNEQFF.

The chain uses TRBV6-6 and TRBJ2-7. Germline V gives CDR1 MNHNY, CDR2 SVGAGI (reference sequence). There are 13 residues in the CDR3. Here the CDR3 reads CASSPEIPYEQYF.

The chain carries TRBV5-1 and TRBJ2-5; TCRdb picks TRBD1, but there is no DNA to check that call. Germline V gene data show CDR1 as SGHRS and CDR2 as YFSETQ. The CDR3 spans 17 residues. The CDR3 region is CARQPGQVFIVRETQYF.

The chain couples TRBV7-9 to TRBJ1-4; the D call from TCRdb, TRBD1, cannot be confirmed without DNA. The CDR3 contains 15 residues. Looked up from germline, CDR1 is SEHNR and CDR2 is FQNEAQ (reference sequence). CDR3 region: CASSLFSGDNEKLFF.

The chain couples TRBV29-1 to TRBJ2-7; with no DNA, the TCRdb D assignment of TRBD1 cannot be verified. Germline V lookup: CDR1 SQVTM, CDR2 ANQGSEA. This CDR3 has 13 amino acids. CDR3 in amino acids: CSVRQGSSYEQYF.

The rearrangement uses TRBV6-6 and TRBJ2-7; TCRdb's D call of TRBD1 is untestable without DNA. Germline values: CDR1 MNHNY, CDR2 SVGAGI (reference sequence). The CDR3 loop spans 16 amino acids. CDR3 in amino acids: CASSYSWPGDTYEQYF.

The chain is built from TRBV7-9 and TRBJ1-1. Germline CDR1 reads SEHNR; CDR2 reads FQNEAQ (reference sequence). The CDR3 totals 15 residues. The CDR3 region is CASSLVSGHGPEAFF.

CDR3: CSVTSGRIYNEQFF. The rearrangement links TRBV29-1 to TRBJ2-1; the TRBD2 assignment by TCRdb is unverifiable without DNA. The CDR3 has 14 residues. From germline, CDR1 is SQVTM and CDR2 ANQGSEA.

The genes are TRBV5-5 and TRBJ2-4; lacking DNA, the TRBD1 call made by TCRdb goes unchecked. Germline lookup yields CDR1 SGHKS and CDR2 YYEKEE (reference sequence). This CDR3 is 17 amino acids long. CDR3 amino acids: CASSLWGRGTEKNIQYF.

The chain employs TRBV28 and TRBJ2-1; TCRdb gives TRBD2 as the D gene, but with no DNA this cannot be confirmed. The V gene's germline CDR1 is MDHEN and CDR2 SYDVKM. The CDR3 loop spans 18 amino acids. CDR3: CASSLRLAGALSYNEQFF.

The genes are TRBV5-1 and TRBJ1-1; the TCRdb D gene call, TRBD1, has no DNA to confirm it. This CDR3 region has 18 residues. Germline V gene lookup returns CDR1 SGHRS and CDR2 YFSETQ. The CDR3: CASSLVSRFGQGNTEAFF.

The chain carries TRBV23-1 and TRBJ2-5; the TRBD2 assignment by TCRdb is unverifiable without DNA. TRBV23-1 is labeled an ORF, and its function is uncertain. There are 16 residues in the CDR3. CDR3: CASSQSDKQGGETQYF.

This sequence joins TRBV28 and TRBJ2-7; the TRBD1 assignment by TCRdb is unverifiable without DNA. The CDR3 sequence is 14 residues long. CDR1 is MDHEN, CDR2 SYDVKM, per germline. CDR3 amino acids: CASSFRDGFYEQYF.

The rearrangement links TRBV4-1 to TRBJ2-7. CDR1 is MGHRA and CDR2 is YSYEKL in the germline V gene. The CDR3 consists of 15 residues. CDR3 sequence reads: CASSQGNRGSYEQYF.

This chain links TRBV6-2 or TRBV6-3 with TRBJ2-7; the D call of TRBD1 rests on TCRdb alone, since no DNA is present to check it. The CDR3 consists of 14 residues. In germline, CDR1 is MNHEY, CDR2 SVGEGT. The CDR3: CASRRRGILSEQYF.

The V call is TRBV6-5, the J call TRBJ1-5. Per germline, CDR1 MNHEY and CDR2 SVGAGI. The CDR3 is 14 residues long. The CDR3 protein is CASSSGPVNQPQHF.